The subject of this entry is one TCR beta chain. TCRdb's table, derived via immunoSEQ multiplex PCR, lists solely in-frame clones and lacks some. The repertoire holds about 67,000 clones, with approximately 93% as singletons. There are 10 residues in the CDR3. Germline loops: CDR1 MNHNS, CDR2 SASEGT. The sample belongs to a study of OX40 agonist ivuxolimab in advanced cancers. The chain employs TRBV6-1 and TRBJ1-1; no firm D call. The sequences come from CD4+ or CD8+ T cells sorted from blood, collected in a trial of the OX40 agonist ivuxolimab. The sequence derives from an adult with an advanced solid tumor such as melanoma, head and neck, liver or kidney cancer. This chain's CDR3 is CASRGTEAFF. For the CDR3, the DNA is TGTGCTAGCCGTGGCACTGAAGCTTTCTTT.